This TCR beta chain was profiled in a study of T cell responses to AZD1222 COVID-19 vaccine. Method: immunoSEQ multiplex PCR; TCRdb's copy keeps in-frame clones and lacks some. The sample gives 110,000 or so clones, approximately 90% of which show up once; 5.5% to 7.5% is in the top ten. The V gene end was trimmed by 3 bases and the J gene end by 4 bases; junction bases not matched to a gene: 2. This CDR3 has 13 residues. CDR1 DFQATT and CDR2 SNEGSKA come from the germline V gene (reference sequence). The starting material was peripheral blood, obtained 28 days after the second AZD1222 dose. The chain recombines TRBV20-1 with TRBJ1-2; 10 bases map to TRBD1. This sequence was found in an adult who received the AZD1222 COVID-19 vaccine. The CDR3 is CSASGDRGYGYTF. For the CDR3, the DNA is TGCAGTGCTAGTGGGGACAGGGGCTATGGCTACACCTTC.